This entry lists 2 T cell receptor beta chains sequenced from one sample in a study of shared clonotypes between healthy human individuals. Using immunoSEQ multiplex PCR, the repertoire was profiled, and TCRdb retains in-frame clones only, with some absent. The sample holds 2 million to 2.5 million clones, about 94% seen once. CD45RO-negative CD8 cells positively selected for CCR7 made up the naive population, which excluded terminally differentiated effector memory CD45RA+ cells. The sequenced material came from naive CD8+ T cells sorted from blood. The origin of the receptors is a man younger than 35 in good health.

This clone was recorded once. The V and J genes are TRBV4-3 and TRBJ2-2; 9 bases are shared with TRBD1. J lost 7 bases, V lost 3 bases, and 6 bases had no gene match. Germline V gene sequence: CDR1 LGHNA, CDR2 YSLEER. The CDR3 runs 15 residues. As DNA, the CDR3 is TGCGCCAGCAGCCAGGCGGGACAGGGTGTCGGGGAGCTGTTTTTT. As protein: CASSQAGQGVGELFF.

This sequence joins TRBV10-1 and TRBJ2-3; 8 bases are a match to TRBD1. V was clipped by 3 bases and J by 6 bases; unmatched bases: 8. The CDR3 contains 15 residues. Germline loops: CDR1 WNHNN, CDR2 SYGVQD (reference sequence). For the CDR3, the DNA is TGCGCCAGCAGTGACAGGGGGCTCGATTCCGATACGCAGTATTTT. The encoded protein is CASSDRGLDSDTQYF.